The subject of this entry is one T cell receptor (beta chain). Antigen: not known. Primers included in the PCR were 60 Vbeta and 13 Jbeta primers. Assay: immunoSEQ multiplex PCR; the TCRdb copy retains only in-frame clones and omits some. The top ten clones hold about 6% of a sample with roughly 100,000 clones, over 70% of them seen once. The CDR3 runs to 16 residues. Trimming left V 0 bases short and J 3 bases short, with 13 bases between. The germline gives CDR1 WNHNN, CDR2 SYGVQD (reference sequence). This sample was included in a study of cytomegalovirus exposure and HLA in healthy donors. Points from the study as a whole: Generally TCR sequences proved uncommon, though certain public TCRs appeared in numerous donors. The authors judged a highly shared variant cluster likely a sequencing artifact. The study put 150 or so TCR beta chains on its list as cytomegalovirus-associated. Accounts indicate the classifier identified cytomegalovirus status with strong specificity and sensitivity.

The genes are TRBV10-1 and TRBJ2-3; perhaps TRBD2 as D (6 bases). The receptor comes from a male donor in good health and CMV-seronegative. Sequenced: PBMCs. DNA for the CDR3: TGCGCCAGCAGTGAGTCCGGGGGAGGAGGGACAGATACGCAGTATTTT. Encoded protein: CASSESGGGGTDTQYF.